These 3 T cell receptor beta chains came from one sample sequenced in a study of cytomegalovirus exposure and HLA in healthy donors (TCRdb year 2017). The protocol used for the library was the immunoSEQ multiplex PCR assay. This immuneACCESS table, as held by TCRdb, lists in-frame sequences with V and J called but not all clones. Of the missing ones, under half trace to an unresolved V gene in checked studies; the others have no known cause. The sample includes roughly 300,000 clones, with 70% to 90% observed a single time. The ten biggest clones cover around 0.92% of the sample. Sequenced material: PBMCs. The receptors were gathered from a woman aged 18-29 years in good health and CMV-seronegative.

CDR3 in amino acids: CASSFSGDSSYEQYF. The CDR3 coding sequence is TGCGCCAGCAGTTTTAGCGGAGATAGCTCCTACGAGCAGTACTTC. The gene calls are TRBV10-1 and TRBJ2-7, with TRBD2 as a possible D gene (6 bases). Germline CDR1 and CDR2: WNHNN and SYGVQD (reference sequence). Trimming took off 5 bases at V and 0 bases at J, with 14 bases between the two ends. The CDR3 totals 15 residues.

CDR3 DNA: TGTGCCAGCGGAACAGGGCGGGTAGACTATGGCTACACCTTC. Translating gives CASGTGRVDYGYTF. The V gene is TRBV6-5, the J gene TRBJ1-2; D perhaps matches TRBD1 (6 bases). CDR3 length: 14 residues. The V gene lost 8 bases and the J gene lost 3 bases, with 16 bases spanning the gap. Looked up from germline, CDR1 is MNHEY and CDR2 is SVGAGI.

The gene calls are TRBV14 and TRBJ2-7, with 11 bases matching TRBD1. V was pared by 1 base and J by 2 bases, with 7 bases of the junction left unmatched. In germline, CDR1 is SGHDN, CDR2 FVKESK. This CDR3 has 17 residues. The CDR3 spells CASSQGWDRGTPYEQYF. The CDR3 DNA sequence: TGTGCCAGCAGCCAAGGATGGGACAGGGGGACTCCCTACGAGCAGTACTTC.